This T cell receptor beta chain originates from a study of blood T cell repertoires in COVID-19. Looking at the study overall: Samples of COVID-19 (acute and convalescent) were obtained from the United States, Italy and Spain. Nucleic acid was either cDNA or gDNA, and it came from T cells, B-cell-depleted T cells, or PBMCs.

In the authors' workflow: Cell counts per sample came from amplifying reference gene primers. Using immunoSEQ multiplex PCR, the repertoire was profiled, and TCRdb retains in-frame clones only, with some absent. The V and J calls and the clone size are those of that table, but D and trimming were determined from the DNA. The data contain under 50,000 clones, 89% of them singletons. Germline assignment: CDR1 MDHEN and CDR2 SYDVKM. This CDR3 contains 16 residues. The V segment lost 6 bases and the J segment 1 base; nucleotides outside the gene matches: 6. Sequencing input: peripheral blood. This sequence was found in a man in his 70s with active COVID-19. The chain is built from TRBV28 and TRBJ1-5; 10 positions agree with TRBD1. CDR3 nucleotide sequence: TGTGCCAGCAGGCGACAGGGACAGGGGAGCAATCAGCCCCAGCATTTT. It is translated as CASRRQGQGSNQPQHF. Supplemented by reference TRBV28 and TRBJ1-5, the full variable domain reads DVKVTQSSRYLVKRTGEKVFLECVQDMDHENMFWYRQDPGLGLRLIYFSYDVKMKEKGDIPEGYSVSREKKERFSLILESASTNQTSMYLCASRRQGQGSNQPQHFGDGTRLSIL.